The 29 T cell receptor beta chains below come from one sample, sequenced in a study of T cells after posttransplantation cyclophosphamide. Produced via immunoSEQ multiplex PCR; TCRdb's table is partial and in-frame only. Of fewer than 30,000 clones listed, 86% are singletons. The material sequenced was PBMCs. The source is a woman aged 55-75 years with a blood cancer, CMV-positive, and with a related stem cell donor.

This chain connects TRBV9 to TRBJ1-2; no clear D. The ends were cut back, 4 bases at V and 2 bases at J, with 6 bases in the middle. This CDR3 has 12 residues. Germline V gene sequence: CDR1 SGDLS, CDR2 YYNGEE. In DNA form, the CDR3 reads TGTGCCAGCAGCCCCCGGAACTATGGCTACACCTTC. Amino acids: CASSPRNYGYTF.

The V gene is TRBV18, the J gene TRBJ1-3; D not resolved. The CDR3 runs 15 residues. Trimming left V 2 bases short and J 2 bases short, with 10 bases between. The V gene's germline CDR1 is KGHSH and CDR2 LQKENI. CDR3 amino acids: CASSPWEGTGNTIYF. CDR3 bases: TGTGCCAGCTCACCATGGGAGGGAACTGGAAACACCATATATTTT.

The rearrangement uses TRBV5-1 and TRBJ2-5; 11 positions agree with TRBD1. Germline assignment: CDR1 SGHRS and CDR2 YFSETQ. V was clipped by 3 bases and J by 5 bases; unmatched bases: 12. CDR3 length: 17 residues. Here the CDR3 reads CASSSDRGRIGGETQYF. In DNA, the CDR3 is TGCGCCAGCAGCTCGGACAGGGGGCGAATCGGGGGGGAGACCCAGTACTTC.

The gene calls are TRBV6-7 and TRBJ2-1; D might be TRBD2 (5 bases). TRBV6-7 is filed as an ORF, its function uncertain. Trimming shortened V by 5 bases and J by 1 base, and 18 bases separated the two germline ends. The CDR3 totals 17 residues. The CDR3 here is CASSQTRAGVSYNEQFF. DNA of the CDR3: TGTGCCAGCAGTCAAACTAGGGCGGGCGTATCCTACAATGAGCAGTTCTTC.

In the case of this clone: Other nucleotide sequences in the sample specify the same CDR3. The chain is built from TRBV30 and TRBJ1-1; D is possibly TRBD1 (6 bases). The germline gives CDR1 GTSNPN, CDR2 SVGIG (reference sequence). Deletions cut 1 base from V and 5 bases from J, with 14 bases between. The CDR3 covers 14 residues. The DNA of the CDR3 is TGTGCCTGGAGTGGGACAGCTCGGGGTACTGAAGCTTTCTTT. The encoded protein is CAWSGTARGTEAFF.

The chain links TRBV19 to TRBJ1-3, with D perhaps TRBD1 (6 bases). Germline values: CDR1 LNHDA, CDR2 SQIVND (reference sequence). The CDR3 is 15 residues long. The germline V and J ends were trimmed by 9 bases and 4 bases, with 19 bases remaining between them. CDR3: CASYTSRTAGNTIYF. Here the CDR3 DNA reads TGTGCCAGCTACACTTCACGGACAGCCGGAAACACCATATATTTT.

The chain recombines TRBV19 with TRBJ2-2, with 8 bases fitting TRBD2. V shed 7 bases, J shed 5 bases, and the junction held 9 bases outside the gene matches. Per germline, CDR1 LNHDA and CDR2 SQIVND (reference sequence). This CDR3 is built from 15 residues. CDR3 coding DNA: TGTGCCAGTACCGATACAGCGGGAGTAACCGGGGAGCTGTTTTTT. Its translation is CASTDTAGVTGELFF.

The chain couples TRBV7-2 to TRBJ2-5, with 8 nucleotides matching TRBD1. J was trimmed by 6 bases and V by 6 bases; bases with no gene match: 6. This CDR3 is built from 13 residues. CDR1 is SGHTA, CDR2 FQGNSA, per germline. The CDR3 DNA reads TGTGCCAGCAGGACACAGGGGGTTCAGACCCAGTACTTC. Its protein product is CASRTQGVQTQYF.

The chain employs TRBV7-2 and TRBJ1-5; 11 nucleotides line up with TRBD1. Germline V gene lookup returns CDR1 SGHTA and CDR2 FQGNSA. The CDR3 is made up of 14 amino acids. J gave up 7 bases and V 3 bases, and 2 bases lay outside the gene matches. The CDR3 DNA follows: TGTGCCAGCAGCTTCGGGACAGGGGGACAGCCCCAGCATTTT. It yields the protein CASSFGTGGQPQHF.

This rearrangement joins TRBV11-2 to TRBJ1-1, with a possible D match to TRBD1 (5 bases). The CDR3 runs to 15 residues. From germline, CDR1 is SGHAT and CDR2 FQNNGV. Trimming cost V 2 bases and J 0 bases, with 10 bases left between them. CDR3 sequence (DNA): TGTGCCAGCAGCTTACGAGGGACTATGAACACTGAAGCTTTCTTT. It yields the protein CASSLRGTMNTEAFF.

The V call is TRBV15, the J call TRBJ2-7, with D perhaps matching TRBD1 (6 bases). The CDR3 sequence is 14 residues long. Per germline, CDR1 LNHNV and CDR2 YYDKDF (reference sequence). Trimming removed 4 bases at V and 7 bases at J, with 17 bases between. CDR3 loop: CATSNQRGRGEQYF. Here the CDR3 DNA reads TGTGCCACCAGCAACCAACGGGGCAGGGGTGAGCAGTACTTC. Drawing the rest from reference TRBV15 and TRBJ2-7, the complete variable domain is DAMVIQNPRYQVTQFGKPVTLSCSQTLNHNVMYWYQQKSSQAPKLLFHYYDKDFNNEADTPDNFQSRRPNTSFCFLDIRSPGLGDTAMYLCATSNQRGRGEQYFGPGTRLTVT.

This clone was counted a single time. This chain links TRBV6-5 with TRBJ1-2; 10 positions match TRBD1. V dropped 4 bases and J dropped 7; count of bases not matched to a gene: 6. The CDR3 has 14 residues. In germline, CDR1 is MNHEY, CDR2 SVGAGI. CDR3 amino acids: CASSSHRDRGGYTF. CDR3 DNA: TGTGCCAGCAGTTCTCACCGGGACAGGGGTGGCTACACCTTC.

In its sample, this clone was seen a few times. The genes are TRBV7-9 and TRBJ2-3; 11 nucleotides match TRBD2. From germline, CDR1 is SEHNR and CDR2 FQNEAQ (reference sequence). After removal of 0 bases from V and 4 bases from J, the junction contained 3 bases not matched to a gene. This CDR3 comprises 16 residues. CDR3 region: CASSLATLAGADTQYF. The CDR3 DNA reads as TGTGCCAGCAGCTTAGCAACACTAGCGGGAGCAGATACGCAGTATTTT.

This clone has more than one count but fewer than ten. The V gene is TRBV30, the J gene TRBJ2-1; D uncertain. Germline values: CDR1 GTSNPN, CDR2 SVGIG (reference sequence). The CDR3 sequence is 11 residues long. Deletions cut 2 bases from V and 8 bases from J, with 7 bases between. CDR3 nucleotide sequence: TGTGCCTGGAGTTCGCGTGATGAGCAGTTCTTC. Its translation is CAWSSRDEQFF.

The chain uses TRBV6-1 and TRBJ2-1; D ambiguous. In germline, CDR1 is MNHNS, CDR2 SASEGT. V was clipped by 6 bases and J by 0 bases, with 12 bases between them. CDR3 length equals 15 residues. The CDR3 DNA is TGTGCCAGCAGCCGCAGTGGCAGCTCCTACAATGAGCAGTTCTTC. Translation: CASSRSGSSYNEQFF.

The chain is built from TRBV5-8 and TRBJ2-7; TRBD2 agrees at 7 bases. CDR1 and CDR2 (germline): SGHTS, YDEGEE. The CDR3 extends over 17 amino acids. The ends lost 1 base at V and 7 bases at J; junction bases unmatched: 17. CDR3 amino acids: CASSLSVQWGRASEQYF. The DNA of the CDR3 is TGTGCCAGCAGCTTGTCGGTTCAGTGGGGGAGGGCGAGTGAGCAGTACTTC.

J is TRBJ2-1 and V is TRBV5-1, with 7 bases lining up with TRBD1. V was clipped by 5 bases and J by 5 bases; unmatched bases: 10. The germline CDR1 and CDR2 sequences are SGHRS and YFSETQ. The CDR3 runs to 15 residues. The CDR3 spells CASSESGQNNNEQFF. CDR3 in DNA: TGCGCCAGCAGTGAGTCGGGACAGAACAACAATGAGCAGTTCTTC.

This clone showed up just a few times. The gene calls are TRBV10-3 and TRBJ1-2; D remains ambiguous. Between the trimmed V and J ends, which lost 6 bases and 4 bases, there was a span of 18 bases. Germline CDR1 and CDR2: ENHRY and SYGVKD. The CDR3 consists of 15 residues. CDR3 sequence reads: CAISPEVQTLYGYTF. CDR3 bases: TGTGCCATCAGCCCCGAGGTGCAGACCCTCTATGGCTACACCTTC.

The genes are TRBV30 and TRBJ2-3; 7 positions match TRBD2. The germline gives CDR1 GTSNPN, CDR2 SVGIG (reference sequence). V trimming: 3 bases; J trimming: 6 bases; junction bases outside the gene matches: 12. The CDR3 totals 15 residues. The CDR3 coding sequence is TGTGCCTGGAGCAGGCCGGGAGGAGGAGCGGATACGCAGTATTTT. It translates to CAWSRPGGGADTQYF.

The chain uses TRBV2 and TRBJ2-3; 7 nucleotides agree with TRBD2. The V gene end was trimmed by 10 bases and the J gene end by 3 bases; junction bases not matched to a gene: 4. Germline CDR1 SNHLY, CDR2 FYNNEI. This CDR3 has 12 residues. CDR3: CANGRETDTQYF. CDR3 nucleotide sequence: TGTGCCAATGGGAGGGAAACAGATACGCAGTATTTT. The variable domain in full, completed from reference TRBV2 and TRBJ2-3, reads EPEVTQTPSHQVTQMGQEVILRCVPISNHLYFYWYRQILGQKVEFLVSFYNNEISEKSEIFDDQFSVERPDGSNFTLKIRSTKLEDSAMYFCANGRETDTQYFGPGTRLTVL.

The V gene is TRBV30, the J gene TRBJ2-7; no definite D call. With 6 bases removed from V and 0 bases from J, the gap between germline ends came to 9 bases. The CDR3 consists of 12 residues. The germline V gene has CDR1 GTSNPN and CDR2 SVGIG (reference sequence). The CDR3 region is CACRVSSYEQYF. The CDR3 region has the DNA TGTGCCTGCCGGGTCAGCTCCTACGAGCAGTACTTC.

The rearrangement joins TRBV9 to TRBJ2-1, with D unresolved. The CDR3 is 15 amino acids. V was clipped by 4 bases and J by 0 bases, with 11 bases between them. CDR1 is SGDLS and CDR2 is YYNGEE in the germline V gene. The CDR3 sequence is CASSPSLSSYNEQFF. CDR3 bases: TGTGCCAGCAGCCCGAGCCTGAGCTCCTACAATGAGCAGTTCTTC.

This chain joins TRBV6-1 and TRBJ1-5, with TRBD1 as a possible D gene (5 bases). The CDR3 contains 15 residues. Germline CDR1 and CDR2: MNHNS and SASEGT. Trimming left V 6 bases short and J 11 bases short, with 23 bases between. Written as DNA, the CDR3 is TGTGCCAGCAGCCCTCACCGGGACCCCGGGGGTGCCCAGCATTTT. It translates to CASSPHRDPGGAQHF.

The chain uses TRBV5-1 and TRBJ2-5, with 9 bases that match TRBD2. V was pared by 3 bases and J by 5 bases, with 5 bases of the junction left unmatched. Germline CDR1 is SGHRS and CDR2 is YFSETQ. The CDR3 consists of 14 residues. The CDR3 loop reads CASSSGTSMETQYF. In DNA form, the CDR3 reads TGCGCCAGCAGCTCGGGGACTAGCATGGAGACCCAGTACTTC. The entire variable domain, with the rest obtained from reference TRBV5-1 and TRBJ2-5, is as follows: KAGVTQTPRYLIKTRGQQVTLSCSPISGHRSVSWYQQTPGQGLQFLFEYFSETQRNKGNFPGRFSGRQFSNSRSEMNVSTLELGDSALYLCASSSGTSMETQYFGPGTRLLVL.

V gene TRBV9 combines with J gene TRBJ2-1, with 8 bases lining up with TRBD2. Germline CDR1 reads SGDLS; CDR2 reads YYNGEE. J gave up 8 bases and V 0 bases, and 7 bases lay outside the gene matches. This CDR3 spans 15 amino acids. The CDR3 protein is CASSVVSGSGYEQFF. DNA of the CDR3: TGTGCCAGCAGCGTAGTCAGCGGGAGTGGCTATGAGCAGTTCTTC.

The chain couples TRBV6-1 to TRBJ2-3; 9 positions agree with TRBD2. CDR1 is MNHNS and CDR2 is SASEGT in the germline V gene. Germline trimming cut 6 bases from V and 0 bases from J; bases unmatched to any gene: 1. The CDR3 runs to 14 residues. CDR3 DNA sequence: TGTGCCAGCAGGCTAGCGGGGAGCACAGATACGCAGTATTTT. As protein: CASRLAGSTDTQYF.

This clone was detected only a few times. The V gene is TRBV2, the J gene TRBJ2-5; 9 bases line up with TRBD2. With 5 bases clipped from V and 2 bases from J, the junction kept 6 bases outside the gene matches. The length of the CDR3 is 15 residues. Germline V gene sequence: CDR1 SNHLY, CDR2 FYNNEI. The CDR3: CASSWTSEPQETQYF. In DNA form, the CDR3 reads TGTGCCAGCAGTTGGACTAGCGAGCCACAAGAGACCCAGTACTTC.

J is TRBJ2-6 and V is TRBV7-9, with D possibly being TRBD2 (5 bases). The germline CDR1 and CDR2 sequences are SEHNR and FQNEAQ (reference sequence). The CDR3 consists of 18 residues. V was pared by 7 bases and J by 0 bases, with 19 bases between. This chain's CDR3 is CASIPGRDPVSGANVLTF. The CDR3, as DNA: TGTGCCAGCATCCCTGGCCGGGATCCGGTCTCTGGGGCCAACGTCCTGACTTTC.

V gene TRBV7-2 combines with J gene TRBJ1-2; TRBD1 matches at 9 bases. The length of the CDR3 is 15 residues. The junction had 8 bases not matched to a gene; V was cut back by 1 base and J by 8 bases. CDR1 SGHTA and CDR2 FQGNSA come from the germline V gene. CDR3 loop: CASSLESGQGNGYTF. The DNA for the CDR3 is TGTGCCAGCAGCTTAGAGTCGGGACAGGGTAACGGCTACACCTTC.